The present T cell receptor beta chain was sequenced within a study of blood T cell repertoires in COVID-19. Study-wide background: COVID-19 samples, acute and convalescent, were from the United States, Italy and Spain. Nucleic acid was either cDNA or gDNA, and it came from T cells, B-cell-depleted T cells, or PBMCs.

This CDR3 has 14 residues. Trimming stripped 3 bases from V and 7 bases from J, with 13 bases between. CDR1 is GTSNPN, CDR2 SVGIG, per germline (reference sequence). Study processing details: How many nucleated cells were present was estimated from reference gene primer amplification. Measured with immunoSEQ multiplex PCR; TCRdb has only the in-frame clones, and not every one. D and trimming were read from the DNA, whereas the V and J calls and clone size are those reported in that table. In the table there are approximately 72,000 clones, about four fifths of which are singletons. This rearrangement joins TRBV30 to TRBJ1-6; D gene ambiguous. The sequence was collected from a man in his forties or fifties with active COVID-19. Material for sequencing was peripheral blood. The CDR3 DNA is TGTGCCTGGAGGGAGGGAGGAGTGAATTCACCCCTCCACTTT. It encodes CAWREGGVNSPLHF.